A single sample gave rise to the 30 T cell receptor beta chains below, sequenced in a study of blood T cell repertoires in COVID-19. Generated by immunoSEQ multiplex PCR, the TCRdb table keeps only in-frame clones and is missing some. The data hold some 300,000 clones, with about nine tenths observed a single time. Specimen: peripheral blood. The receptors here all came from a woman aged 50 to 65 with COVID-19, enrolled during active disease.

The chain employs TRBV29-1 and TRBJ2-7, with D possibly TRBD1 on 6 matching bases. Trimming left V 3 bases short and J 2 bases short, with 14 bases between. Germline V gene lookup returns CDR1 SQVTM and CDR2 ANQGSEA. This CDR3 is built from 14 residues. In DNA form, the CDR3 reads TGCAGCGTTGAGTCGGGACACCTTCCCTACGAGCAGTACTTC. It is translated as CSVESGHLPYEQYF.

V usage is TRBV19 and J usage is TRBJ1-1; D remains unclear. Germline loops: CDR1 LNHDA, CDR2 SQIVND (reference sequence). V lost 2 bases and J 1 base, leaving 5 bases between the germline ends. CDR3 length equals 13 residues. CDR3 sequence reads: CASSILRNTEAFF. Written as DNA, the CDR3 is TGTGCCAGTAGTATACTCAGGAACACTGAAGCTTTCTTT.

V usage is TRBV5-5 and J usage is TRBJ2-2; 11 nucleotides match TRBD2. CDR3 size: 15 residues. From germline, CDR1 is SGHKS and CDR2 YYEKEE (reference sequence). Trimming removed 4 bases from V and 6 bases from J; junction bases left unmatched: 5. The CDR3: CASSPPGLAAGELFF. CDR3 nucleotide sequence: TGTGCCAGCAGCCCCCCGGGACTAGCGGCCGGGGAGCTGTTTTTT.

The chain carries TRBV5-6 and TRBJ1-6, with 9 nucleotides matching TRBD1. The CDR3 runs to 16 residues. CDR1 and CDR2 from the germline V gene are SGHDT and YYEEEE. V lost 4 bases, J lost 6 bases, and 8 bases stayed unmatched. The DNA of the CDR3 is TGTGCCAGCAGCGGGATGGACAGGGGCGGTAATTCACCCCTCCACTTT. It translates to CASSGMDRGGNSPLHF.

The chain is built from TRBV30 and TRBJ1-5; 7 bases map to TRBD1. This CDR3 has 16 residues. V was pared by 0 bases and J by 3 bases, with 8 bases of the junction left unmatched. Per the germline V gene, CDR1 is GTSNPN and CDR2 is SVGIG (reference sequence). The CDR3 DNA sequence: TGTGCCTGGAGTGTTTTAGGGGGCGCGAACAATCAGCCCCAGCATTTT. Protein product: CAWSVLGGANNQPQHF.

The genes are TRBV19 and TRBJ2-1; 9 bases are a match to TRBD2. CDR1 and CDR2 from the germline V gene are LNHDA and SQIVND (reference sequence). The V gene end was trimmed by 8 bases and the J gene end by 2 bases; junction bases not matched to a gene: 4. This CDR3 region has 14 residues. In DNA, the CDR3 is TGTGCCAGTTGTCGCGGGAGGGCCTACAATGAGCAGTTCTTC. The encoded protein is CASCRGRAYNEQFF.

V and J are TRBV9 and TRBJ1-2, with 7 bases aligning to TRBD1. Losses at the gene ends were 0 bases for V and 1 base for J; bases not matched to a gene: 9. The length of the CDR3 is 17 residues. Germline CDR1 is SGDLS and CDR2 is YYNGEE. The CDR3 coding sequence is TGTGCCAGCAGCGTAGGAAAGGACAGGCCCCTTAACTATGGCTACACCTTC. It translates to CASSVGKDRPLNYGYTF.

The chain is built from TRBV19 and TRBJ2-5; D perhaps matches TRBD1 (5 bases). Germline CDR1 LNHDA, CDR2 SQIVND (reference sequence). With 6 bases removed from V and 0 bases from J, the gap between germline ends came to 17 bases. The CDR3 has 16 amino acids. The CDR3 DNA reads as TGTGCCAGTAGCACCAAAGACAGCCTTTACCAAGAGACCCAGTACTTC. Amino acid sequence: CASSTKDSLYQETQYF.

Here the CDR3 DNA reads TGTGCCAGCTCACCCACCAACAGGGTTACTAACTATGGCTACACCTTC. Residues: CASSPTNRVTNYGYTF. V gene TRBV18 combines with J gene TRBJ1-2, with D possibly TRBD1 on 6 matching bases. The ends were cut back, 3 bases at V and 0 bases at J, with 14 bases in the middle. The CDR3 consists of 16 residues. CDR1 is KGHSH and CDR2 is LQKENI in the germline V gene.

The CDR3 nucleotides read TGTGCCAGCAGCACAGTCCACGACGGTACCTCCTACGAGCAGTACTTC. It encodes CASSTVHDGTSYEQYF. The chain employs TRBV27 and TRBJ2-7, with no clear D. The CDR3 has 16 amino acids. V was clipped by 6 bases and J by 0 bases, with 18 bases between them. Germline V gene sequence: CDR1 MNHEY, CDR2 SMNVEV (reference sequence).

J is TRBJ2-7 and V is TRBV29-1, with 10 bases fitting TRBD2. The CDR3 runs to 15 residues. Unmatched junction bases numbered 10, after V lost 6 bases and J lost 2 bases. The germline gives CDR1 SQVTM, CDR2 ANQGSEA. The CDR3 region is CSVVGLAGGPYEQYF. CDR3 sequence (DNA): TGCAGCGTCGTCGGGTTAGCGGGAGGCCCCTACGAGCAGTACTTC.

The chain joins TRBV18 to TRBJ2-7; TRBD1 matches 10 bases. The junction had 13 bases not matched to a gene; V was cut back by 2 bases and J by 0 bases. The CDR3 spans 19 residues. Germline V gene lookup returns CDR1 KGHSH and CDR2 LQKENI. The CDR3 spells CASSPFRDRGPSSSYEQYF. DNA for the CDR3: TGTGCCAGCTCACCATTCCGGGACAGGGGCCCGTCAAGCTCCTACGAGCAGTACTTC.

As for this clone: At one end the junction does not follow the germline gene, possibly because of a read error. The chain uses TRBV28 and TRBJ2-1, with a possible D match to TRBD1 (6 bases). Looked up from germline, CDR1 is MDHEN and CDR2 is SYDVKM. The CDR3 contains 16 residues. The CDR3 sequence: CASRLSIGTSYNEQFF. CDR3 coding DNA: TGTGCCAGCAGGTTATCCATCGGGACATCCTACAATGAGCAGTTCTTC.

The chain carries TRBV7-9 and TRBJ2-1, with 13 bases fitting TRBD2. V lost 4 bases to trimming and J lost 3 bases; unmatched junction nucleotides: 9. Germline CDR1 reads SEHNR; CDR2 reads FQNEAQ (reference sequence). The CDR3 totals 18 residues. The CDR3 here is CASSSLGGTSGNYNEQFF. CDR3 DNA: TGTGCCAGCAGCTCCTTAGGGGGGACTAGCGGGAACTACAATGAGCAGTTCTTC.

CDR3 sequence (DNA): TGTGCCAGCTCACCGGACAGAGGCTCCTACGAGCAGTACTTC. Its protein is CASSPDRGSYEQYF. The chain employs TRBV18 and TRBJ2-7, with TRBD1 as a possible D gene (6 bases). The CDR3 sequence is 14 residues long. The germline CDR1 and CDR2 sequences are KGHSH and LQKENI. V lost 3 bases and J 0 bases, leaving 9 bases between the germline ends.

This clone appeared a few times. The CDR3, as DNA: TGTGCCAGCAGACAAATGGGGGGGACTAGCGGGAGAGGAAGGTACAATGAGCAGTTCTTC. Residues: CASRQMGGTSGRGRYNEQFF. The chain couples TRBV3-1 (or the pseudogene TRBV3-2) to TRBJ2-1; 14 bases map to TRBD2. CDR3 length equals 20 residues. Germline CDR1 reads LGHDT; CDR2 reads YNNKEL (reference sequence). V lost 6 bases to trimming and J lost 4 bases; unmatched junction nucleotides: 17.

The chain combines TRBV6-5 with TRBJ1-5; TRBD1 matches at 8 bases. The length of the CDR3 is 15 residues. The junction had 11 bases not matched to a gene; V was cut back by 4 bases and J by 9 bases. In germline, CDR1 is MNHEY, CDR2 SVGAGI. The CDR3 region is CASSSYRGGHAPQHF. The DNA for the CDR3 is TGTGCCAGCAGTTCGTACAGGGGGGGTCATGCGCCCCAGCATTTT.

This clone came up a few times. The V gene is TRBV5-1, the J gene TRBJ1-1; a weak D match, TRBD1 (6 bases). This CDR3 contains 15 residues. The V gene lost 0 bases and the J gene lost 6 bases, with 15 bases spanning the gap. CDR1 and CDR2 (germline): SGHRS, YFSETQ. Written as DNA, the CDR3 is TGCGCCAGCAGCTTGGCCGGGCAGGGGTATTCTGAAGCTTTCTTT. Translated, it gives CASSLAGQGYSEAFF.

The chain recombines TRBV4-2 with TRBJ1-2, with 12 nucleotides matching TRBD1. Per germline, CDR1 LGHNA and CDR2 YNFKEQ. With V trimmed by 3 bases and J by 3 bases, 8 bases remained unmatched. The CDR3 sequence is 17 residues long. The CDR3 coding sequence is TGTGCCAGCAGCCACCTGGGACAGGGGGCAGGGGACTATGGCTACACCTTC. Protein: CASSHLGQGAGDYGYTF.

The chain links TRBV4-1 to TRBJ2-3, with 8 bases identical to TRBD2. In germline, CDR1 is MGHRA, CDR2 YSYEKL. V shed 4 bases, J shed 4 bases, and the junction held 13 bases outside the gene matches. The CDR3 extends over 17 amino acids. In nucleotides, the CDR3 is TGCGCCAGCAGCCGGACACTAGCGGATAGGTGGGCAGATACGCAGTATTTT. Encoded protein: CASSRTLADRWADTQYF.

V gene TRBV4-1 combines with J gene TRBJ2-7; D unresolved. V lost 2 bases, J lost 0 bases, and 17 bases lay in between. The CDR3 is made up of 17 amino acids. Germline V gene data show CDR1 as MGHRA and CDR2 as YSYEKL. The CDR3 region has the DNA TGCGCCAGCAGCCAACTCCCCGGAACGAGGAGCTCCTACGAGCAGTACTTC. As protein: CASSQLPGTRSSYEQYF.

The rearrangement joins TRBV2 to TRBJ2-1; 8 bases map to TRBD1. The germline gives CDR1 SNHLY, CDR2 FYNNEI. The CDR3 loop spans 14 amino acids. Unmatched junction bases numbered 4, after V lost 0 bases and J lost 9 bases. This CDR3 is CASSEAWTGSEQFF. Here the CDR3 DNA reads TGTGCCAGCAGTGAAGCTTGGACAGGGTCTGAGCAGTTCTTC.

The chain joins TRBV7-2 to TRBJ1-1; 9 bases are a match to TRBD1. Germline V gene sequence: CDR1 SGHTA, CDR2 FQGNSA. Unmatched junction bases numbered 5, after V lost 5 bases and J lost 4 bases. This CDR3 has 14 residues. For the CDR3, the DNA is TGTGCCAGCAGCAAACAGGGGGCTGGCACTGAAGCTTTCTTT. Amino acid sequence: CASSKQGAGTEAFF.

The V and J genes are TRBV3-1 (or the pseudogene TRBV3-2) and TRBJ2-1; 11 bases are a match to TRBD2. CDR3 length equals 16 residues. Looked up from germline, CDR1 is LGHDT and CDR2 is YNNKEL (reference sequence). V lost 1 base and J lost 9; bases outside the gene matches: 8. For the CDR3, the DNA is TGTGCCAGCAGCCAAGTCGGGCTAGCGGGAGGTTTTGAGCAGTTCTTC. Protein sequence: CASSQVGLAGGFEQFF.

This sequence joins TRBV19 and TRBJ1-3; 7 bases fit TRBD1. This CDR3 spans 18 amino acids. Germline values: CDR1 LNHDA, CDR2 SQIVND (reference sequence). Germline trimming cut 7 bases from V and 0 bases from J; bases unmatched to any gene: 15. The CDR3 DNA is TGTGCCAGTATGGAGTCGCCCGGGACAGATATCTCTGGAAACACCATATATTTT. This translates into CASMESPGTDISGNTIYF.

This clone has ten or more counts. The J gene is TRBJ2-2, the V gene TRBV6-2 or TRBV6-3, with a tentative D call TRBD1 (5 bases). The germline gives CDR1 MNHEY, CDR2 SVGEGT. Trimming cost V 1 base and J 1 base, with 13 bases left between them. CDR3 length equals 17 residues. For the CDR3, the DNA is TGTGCCAGCAGTTACTTGGGGCAGGCGGTGAACACCGGGGAGCTGTTTTTT. This encodes CASSYLGQAVNTGELFF.

This clone has just one count. The chain is built from TRBV25-1 and TRBJ1-3; D remains unclear. The V end lost 7 bases, the J end lost 2 bases, and 12 bases lay between the germline ends. This CDR3 comprises 14 residues. Germline V CDR1 and CDR2: MGHDK, SYGVNS. CDR3 sequence reads: CASTLPGAGNTIYF. The CDR3 DNA reads TGTGCCAGCACCCTGCCCGGGGCTGGAAACACCATATATTTT.

The chain recombines TRBV3-1 (or the pseudogene TRBV3-2) with TRBJ2-1; 9 nucleotides agree with TRBD2. Trimming removed 0 bases from V and 4 bases from J; junction bases left unmatched: 7. The CDR3 length is 17 residues. Germline values: CDR1 LGHDT, CDR2 YNNKEL (reference sequence). CDR3 residues: CASSQDLVTSGYNEQFF. CDR3 DNA sequence: TGTGCCAGCAGCCAAGATTTGGTGACTAGCGGTTACAATGAGCAGTTCTTC.

This rearrangement joins TRBV5-6 to TRBJ1-5, with a weak D call TRBD1 (6 bases). Per germline, CDR1 SGHDT and CDR2 YYEEEE. V was pared by 1 base and J by 2 bases, with 16 bases between. The length of the CDR3 is 17 residues. The CDR3 region has the DNA TGTGCCAGCAGCTTGAAACAGGGTGCGAGCGGCAATCAGCCCCAGCATTTT. Its translation: CASSLKQGASGNQPQHF.

The genes are TRBV19 and TRBJ2-7; TRBD2 matches 14 bases. The CDR3 is 15 residues long. The V gene's germline CDR1 is LNHDA and CDR2 SQIVND (reference sequence). The V and J ends lost 8 bases and 3 bases, in that order; junction bases with no gene match: 6. The CDR3 protein is CASGGGLAGVYEQYF. CDR3 nucleotides: TGTGCCAGTGGTGGGGGACTAGCGGGAGTCTACGAGCAGTACTTC.